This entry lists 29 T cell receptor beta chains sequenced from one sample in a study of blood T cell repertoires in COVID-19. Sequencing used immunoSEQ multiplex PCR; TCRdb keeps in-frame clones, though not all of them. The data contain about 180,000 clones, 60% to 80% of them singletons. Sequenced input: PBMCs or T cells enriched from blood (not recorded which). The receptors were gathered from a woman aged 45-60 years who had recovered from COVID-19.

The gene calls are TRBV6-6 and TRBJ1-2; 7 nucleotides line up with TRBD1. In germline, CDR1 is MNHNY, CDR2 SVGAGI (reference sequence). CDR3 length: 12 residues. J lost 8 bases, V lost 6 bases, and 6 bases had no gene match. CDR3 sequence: CASSPDRVGYTF. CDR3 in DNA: TGTGCCAGCAGCCCAGACAGGGTCGGCTACACCTTC.

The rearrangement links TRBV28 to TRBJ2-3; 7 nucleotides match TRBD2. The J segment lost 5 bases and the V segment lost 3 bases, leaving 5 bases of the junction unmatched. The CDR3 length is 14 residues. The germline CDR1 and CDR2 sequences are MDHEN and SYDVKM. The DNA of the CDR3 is TGTGCCAGCAGTTTTGGCGGGAGCGGAGATACGCAGTATTTT. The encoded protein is CASSFGGSGDTQYF.

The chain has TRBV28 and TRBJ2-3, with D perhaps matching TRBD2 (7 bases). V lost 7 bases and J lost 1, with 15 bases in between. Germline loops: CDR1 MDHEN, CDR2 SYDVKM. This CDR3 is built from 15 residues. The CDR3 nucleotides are TGTGCCAGCACCCTGGGAGGGGGAGGCACAGATACGCAGTATTTT. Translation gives CASTLGGGGTDTQYF.

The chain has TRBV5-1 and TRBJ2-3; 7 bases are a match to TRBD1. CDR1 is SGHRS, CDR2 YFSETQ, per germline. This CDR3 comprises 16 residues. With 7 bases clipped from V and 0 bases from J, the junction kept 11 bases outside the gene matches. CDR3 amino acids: CASGRDRGLSTDTQYF. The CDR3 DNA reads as TGCGCCAGCGGACGGGACAGAGGGCTCAGCACAGATACGCAGTATTTT.

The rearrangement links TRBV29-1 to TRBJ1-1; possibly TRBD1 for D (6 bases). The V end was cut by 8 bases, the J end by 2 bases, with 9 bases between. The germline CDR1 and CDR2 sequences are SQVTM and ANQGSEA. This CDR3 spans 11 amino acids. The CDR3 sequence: CSYGTNTEAFF. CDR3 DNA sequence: TGCAGCTATGGGACAAACACTGAAGCTTTCTTT. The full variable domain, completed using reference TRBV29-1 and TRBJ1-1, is SAVISQKPSRDICQRGTSLTIQCQVDSQVTMMFWYRQQPGQSLTLIATANQGSEATYESGFVIDKFPISRPNLTFSTLTVSNMSPEDSSIYLCSYGTNTEAFFGQGTRLTVV.

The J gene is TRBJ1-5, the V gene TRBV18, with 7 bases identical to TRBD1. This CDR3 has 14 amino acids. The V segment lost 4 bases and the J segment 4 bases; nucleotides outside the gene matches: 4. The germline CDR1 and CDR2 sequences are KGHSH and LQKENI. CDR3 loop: CASSRDSVNQPQHF. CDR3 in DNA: TGTGCCAGCTCACGGGACAGTGTAAATCAGCCCCAGCATTTT.

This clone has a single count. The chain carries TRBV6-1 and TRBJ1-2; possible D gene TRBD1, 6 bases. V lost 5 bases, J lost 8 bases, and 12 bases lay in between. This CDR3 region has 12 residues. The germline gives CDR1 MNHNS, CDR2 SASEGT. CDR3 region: CASSSRGHGYTF. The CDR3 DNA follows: TGTGCCAGCAGTTCCAGGGGCCACGGCTACACCTTC.

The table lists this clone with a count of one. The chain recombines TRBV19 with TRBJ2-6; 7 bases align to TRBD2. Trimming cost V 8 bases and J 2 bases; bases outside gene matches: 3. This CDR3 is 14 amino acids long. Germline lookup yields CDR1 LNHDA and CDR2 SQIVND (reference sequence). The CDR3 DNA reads TGTGCCAGTGGGGCGGGGGCTGGGGCCAACGTCCTGACTTTC. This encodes CASGAGAGANVLTF.

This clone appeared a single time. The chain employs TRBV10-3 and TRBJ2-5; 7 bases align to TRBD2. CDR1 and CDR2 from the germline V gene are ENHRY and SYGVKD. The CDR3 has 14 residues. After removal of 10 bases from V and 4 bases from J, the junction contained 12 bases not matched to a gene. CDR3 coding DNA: TGTGCCACAGACTCTGCCAGGGAGGGAGAGACCCAGTACTTC. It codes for CATDSAREGETQYF.

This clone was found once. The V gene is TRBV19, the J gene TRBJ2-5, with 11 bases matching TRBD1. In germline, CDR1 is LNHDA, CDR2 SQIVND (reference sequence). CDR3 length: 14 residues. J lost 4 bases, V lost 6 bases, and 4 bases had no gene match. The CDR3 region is CASSIGTGGETQYF. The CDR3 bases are TGTGCCAGTAGCATCGGGACAGGGGGAGAGACCCAGTACTTC.

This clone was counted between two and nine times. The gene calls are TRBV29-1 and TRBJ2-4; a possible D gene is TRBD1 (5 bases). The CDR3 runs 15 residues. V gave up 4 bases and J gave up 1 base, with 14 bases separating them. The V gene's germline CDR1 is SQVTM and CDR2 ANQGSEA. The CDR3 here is CSVVGQGDAKNIQYF. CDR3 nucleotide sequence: TGCAGCGTTGTGGGCCAGGGTGACGCCAAAAACATTCAGTACTTC.

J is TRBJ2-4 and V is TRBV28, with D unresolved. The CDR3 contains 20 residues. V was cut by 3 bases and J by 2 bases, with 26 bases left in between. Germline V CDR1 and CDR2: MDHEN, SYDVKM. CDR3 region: CASSLERLWSPPSPKNIQYF. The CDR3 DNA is TGTGCCAGCAGTTTGGAGAGATTATGGAGCCCACCCTCTCCCAAAAACATTCAGTACTTC. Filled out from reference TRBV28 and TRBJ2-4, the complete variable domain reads DVKVTQSSRYLVKRTGEKVFLECVQDMDHENMFWYRQDPGLGLRLIYFSYDVKMKEKGDIPEGYSVSREKKERFSLILESASTNQTSMYLCASSLERLWSPPSPKNIQYFGAGTRLSVL.

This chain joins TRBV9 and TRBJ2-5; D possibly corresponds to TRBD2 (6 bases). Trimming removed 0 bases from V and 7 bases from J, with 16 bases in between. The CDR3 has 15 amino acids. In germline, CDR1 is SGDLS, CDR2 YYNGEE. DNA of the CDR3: TGTGCCAGCAGCGTAGGGGTAAGCGGGTCAGGGACCCAGTACTTC. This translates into CASSVGVSGSGTQYF.

The CDR3 protein is CASSDSRGRPLSNEQFF. The CDR3 region has the DNA TGCGCCAGCAGTGATTCCAGGGGGCGACCCCTATCCAATGAGCAGTTCTTC. The chain combines TRBV10-1 with TRBJ2-1, with TRBD1 matching over 8 bases. Germline values: CDR1 WNHNN, CDR2 SYGVQD (reference sequence). This CDR3 comprises 17 residues. Germline trimming cut 3 bases from V and 6 bases from J; bases unmatched to any gene: 13.

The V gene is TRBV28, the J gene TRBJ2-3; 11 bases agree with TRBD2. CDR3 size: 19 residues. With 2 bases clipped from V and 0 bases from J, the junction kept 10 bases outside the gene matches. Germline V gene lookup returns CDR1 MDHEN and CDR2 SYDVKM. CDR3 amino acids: CASSLGVLAGGKSTDTQYF. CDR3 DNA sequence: TGTGCCAGCAGTTTAGGGGTCCTAGCGGGAGGCAAGAGCACAGATACGCAGTATTTT.

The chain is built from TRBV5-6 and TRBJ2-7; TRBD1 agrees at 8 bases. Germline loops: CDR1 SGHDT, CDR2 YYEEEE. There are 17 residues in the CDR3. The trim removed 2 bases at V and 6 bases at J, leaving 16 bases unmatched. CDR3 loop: CASSFNFRTGTRGEQYF. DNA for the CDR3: TGTGCCAGCAGCTTCAACTTTAGGACAGGGACGAGGGGCGAGCAGTACTTC. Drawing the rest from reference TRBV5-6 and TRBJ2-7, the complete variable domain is DAGVTQSPTHLIKTRGQQVTLRCSPKSGHDTVSWYQQALGQGPQFIFQYYEEEERQRGNFPDRFSGHQFPNYSSELNVNALLLGDSALYLCASSFNFRTGTRGEQYFGPGTRLTVT.

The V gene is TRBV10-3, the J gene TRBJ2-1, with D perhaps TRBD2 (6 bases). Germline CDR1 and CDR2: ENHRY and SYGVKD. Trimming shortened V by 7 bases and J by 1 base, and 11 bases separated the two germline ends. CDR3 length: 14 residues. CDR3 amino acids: CAINPRGSYNEQFF. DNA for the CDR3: TGTGCCATCAACCCCCGGGGGTCCTACAATGAGCAGTTCTTC.

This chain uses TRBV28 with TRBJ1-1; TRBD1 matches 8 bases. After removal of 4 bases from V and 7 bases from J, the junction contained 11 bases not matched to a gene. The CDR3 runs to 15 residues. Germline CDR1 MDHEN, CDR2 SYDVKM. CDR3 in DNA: TGTGCCAGCAGTTCCCCCGGCAGGGGGCTTGGTGAAGCTTTCTTT. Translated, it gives CASSSPGRGLGEAFF.

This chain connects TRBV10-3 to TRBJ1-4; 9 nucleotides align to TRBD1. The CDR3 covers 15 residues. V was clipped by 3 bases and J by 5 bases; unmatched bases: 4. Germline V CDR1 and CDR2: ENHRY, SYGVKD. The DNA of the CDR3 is TGTGCCATCAGTGAAAAGGGACAGGGCAATGAAAAACTGTTTTTT. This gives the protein CAISEKGQGNEKLFF.

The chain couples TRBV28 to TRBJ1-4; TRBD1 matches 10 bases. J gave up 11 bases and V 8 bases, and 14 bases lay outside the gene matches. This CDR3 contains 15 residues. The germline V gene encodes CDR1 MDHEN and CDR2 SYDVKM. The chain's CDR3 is CASGSPGTGVEKLFF. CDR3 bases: TGTGCCAGCGGGAGTCCCGGGACAGGGGTAGAGAAACTGTTTTTT.

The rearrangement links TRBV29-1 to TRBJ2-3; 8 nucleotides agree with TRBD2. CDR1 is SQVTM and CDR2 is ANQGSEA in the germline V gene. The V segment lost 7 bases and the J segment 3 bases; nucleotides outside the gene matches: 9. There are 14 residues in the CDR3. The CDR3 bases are TGCAGCGGGGCGGGAGGCTTGGGGACAGATACGCAGTATTTT. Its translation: CSGAGGLGTDTQYF.

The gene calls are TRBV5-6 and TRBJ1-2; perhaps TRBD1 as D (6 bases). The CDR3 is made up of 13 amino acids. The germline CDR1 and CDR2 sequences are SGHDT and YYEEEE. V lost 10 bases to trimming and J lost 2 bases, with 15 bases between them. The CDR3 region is CAASLRGNYGYTF. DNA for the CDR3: TGTGCCGCCAGTTTGAGGGGGAACTATGGCTACACCTTC.

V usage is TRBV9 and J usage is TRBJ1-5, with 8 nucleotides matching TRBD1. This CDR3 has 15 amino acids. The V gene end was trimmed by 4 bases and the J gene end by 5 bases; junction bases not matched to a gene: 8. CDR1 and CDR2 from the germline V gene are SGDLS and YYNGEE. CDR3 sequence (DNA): TGTGCCAGCAGCCCACACACAGGGGGGTATCAGCCCCAGCATTTT. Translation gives CASSPHTGGYQPQHF.

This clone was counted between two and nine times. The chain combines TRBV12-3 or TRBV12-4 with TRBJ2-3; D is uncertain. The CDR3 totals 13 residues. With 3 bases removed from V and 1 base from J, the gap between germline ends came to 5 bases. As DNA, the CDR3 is TGTGCCAGCAGTTTCGGTGGCACAGATACGCAGTATTTT. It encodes CASSFGGTDTQYF.

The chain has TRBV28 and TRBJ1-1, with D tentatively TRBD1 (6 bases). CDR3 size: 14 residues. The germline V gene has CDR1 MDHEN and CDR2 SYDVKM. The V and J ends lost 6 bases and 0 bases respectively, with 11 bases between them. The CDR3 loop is CASRPGTLNTEAFF. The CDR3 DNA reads TGTGCCAGCAGACCCGGGACACTGAACACTGAAGCTTTCTTT. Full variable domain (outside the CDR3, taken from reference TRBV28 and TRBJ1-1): DVKVTQSSRYLVKRTGEKVFLECVQDMDHENMFWYRQDPGLGLRLIYFSYDVKMKEKGDIPEGYSVSREKKERFSLILESASTNQTSMYLCASRPGTLNTEAFFGQGTRLTVV.

The CDR3, as DNA: TGTGCCAGCAGCTTGCTTCTCACTGAAGCTTTCTTT. Translated, it gives CASSLLLTEAFF. V usage is TRBV5-6 and J usage is TRBJ1-1, with no clear D. Between the trimmed V and J ends, which lost 1 base and 4 bases, there was a span of 5 bases. Germline CDR1 and CDR2: SGHDT and YYEEEE. There are 12 residues in the CDR3.

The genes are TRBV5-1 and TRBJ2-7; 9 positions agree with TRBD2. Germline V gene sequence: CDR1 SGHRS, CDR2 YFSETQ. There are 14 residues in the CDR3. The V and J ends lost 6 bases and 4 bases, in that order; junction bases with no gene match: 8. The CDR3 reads CASTRAGGAYEQYF. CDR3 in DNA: TGCGCCAGCACCCGGGCGGGAGGGGCGTACGAGCAGTACTTC.

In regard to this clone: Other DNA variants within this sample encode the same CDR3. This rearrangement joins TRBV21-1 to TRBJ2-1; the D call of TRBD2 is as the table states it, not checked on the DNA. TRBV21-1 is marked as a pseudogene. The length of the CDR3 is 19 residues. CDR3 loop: CASSKYPGGREDIYNEQFF. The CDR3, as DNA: TGTGCCAGCAGCAAATATCCCGGAGGGCGGGAGGATATCTACAATGAGCAGTTCTTC.

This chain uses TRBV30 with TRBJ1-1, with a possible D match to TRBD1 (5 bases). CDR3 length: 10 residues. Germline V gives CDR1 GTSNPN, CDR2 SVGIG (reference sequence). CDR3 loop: CAWGRYEAFF. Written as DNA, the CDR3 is TGTGCTTGGGGACGGTATGAAGCTTTCTTT.